This T cell receptor beta chain was found in a study of blood T cell repertoires in COVID-19. The CDR3 loop spans 16 amino acids. V was shortened by 3 bases and J by 4 bases, with 19 bases between the two germline ends. Germline-derived CDR1 and CDR2 are MNHEY and SVGAGI. Clones were read by immunoSEQ multiplex PCR, and TCRdb kept only the in-frame ones, dropping some. The table shows roughly 230,000 clones, with 89% occurring only once. The V and J genes are TRBV6-5 and TRBJ2-7; no firm D call. This sequence originates from a woman between 35 and 50 years old who had recovered from COVID-19. Sequencing was performed on peripheral blood. The CDR3 reads CASSYPRPPQRYEQYV. Written as DNA, the CDR3 is TGTGCCAGCAGTTATCCGCGGCCACCGCAAAGATACGAGCAGTACGTC.